This passage covers 29 T cell receptor beta chains from one sample sequenced in a study of T cells in women clearing cervical HPV infection. The assay was immunoSEQ multiplex PCR, and TCRdb's table has in-frame clones only and misses some. This sample contains around 30,000 clones. Source material: blood buffy coat. Every receptor here comes from a woman between 18 and 70 years old with a cervical HPV16 infection that either progressed to CIN3+ or cleared (not recorded which).

For this clone: Coverage ceases 3 residues before the CDR3 finishes, and the germline J gene fills in the end. The genes are TRBV7-8 and TRBJ2-7, with D hard to call. The CDR3 is 13 residues long. The V gene lost 2 bases and the J gene lost 0 bases, with 5 bases spanning the gap. The V gene's germline CDR1 is SGHVS and CDR2 FQNEAQ. Incomplete CDR3 DNA: TGTGCCAGCAGCTTACAGGTCTCCTACGAG. It encodes CASSLQVSYE. The CDR3 in full is CASSLQVSYEQYF.

As for this clone: The CDR3 extends 3 residues past the end of the read, so its final part is completed from the germline J gene. The rearrangement uses TRBV5-1 and TRBJ2-5, with 8 nucleotides matching TRBD2. Germline CDR1 and CDR2: SGHRS and YFSETQ. The CDR3 consists of 13 residues. V was pared by 4 bases and J by 1 base, with 0 bases of the junction left unmatched. Incomplete CDR3 DNA: TGCGCCAGCAGCCGGGGGGGCCAAGAGACC. Translating it yields CASSRGGQET. The whole CDR3 is CASSRGGQETQYF.

Details on this clone: The DNA ends 3 residues before the CDR3 does, and the rest of the CDR3 is filled in from the germline J gene. V gene TRBV30 combines with J gene TRBJ1-4; D not certain. The CDR3 spans 14 residues. The V and J ends lost 3 bases and 7 bases respectively, with 15 bases between them. The germline CDR1 and CDR2 sequences are GTSNPN and SVGIG (reference sequence). The sequenced part of the CDR3 DNA is TGTGCCTGGAGCCAGAACCGCCATGGTGAAAAA. As protein: CAWSQNRHGEK. The whole CDR3 reads CAWSQNRHGEKLFF.

Regarding this clone: Read sequence stops 3 residues before the CDR3 end, and the germline J gene provides the missing end. The chain combines TRBV5-1 with TRBJ2-5; TRBD2 is a possible D gene (5 bases). Deletions cut 3 bases from V and 5 bases from J, with 17 bases between. CDR3 length: 15 residues. CDR1 is SGHRS and CDR2 is YFSETQ in the germline V gene. The CDR3 DNA, read in part, is TGCGCCAGCAGCTACGATAGCCCGACGGGGGAGACC. Translation: CASSYDSPTGET. The CDR3 as a whole reads CASSYDSPTGETQYF.

On this clone: The read is 3 residues too short to cover the CDR3 end, so that end is filled in from the germline J gene. The chain recombines TRBV11-2 with TRBJ2-4; weak D call: TRBD2 (5 bases). This CDR3 region has 14 residues. Germline V gene sequence: CDR1 SGHAT, CDR2 FQNNGV. The CDR3 bases that were read are TGTGCCAGCAGCTTAACTAGGAATGCTGCGACT. Its translation: CASSLTRNAAT. The complete CDR3 sequence is CASSLTRNAATQYF.

A note on this clone: Sequencing ends 3 residues short of the CDR3 end; the germline J gene provides the rest. This chain links TRBV18 with TRBJ2-7; D might be TRBD2 (6 bases). Trimming left V 0 bases short and J 4 bases short, with 13 bases between. The CDR3 length is 15 residues. From germline, CDR1 is KGHSH and CDR2 LQKENI. Incomplete CDR3 DNA: TGTGCCAGCTCACCACCGGGGGGACGTAGGTACGAG. It encodes CASSPPGGRRYE. The full CDR3 is CASSPPGGRRYEQYF.

Turning to this clone: The CDR3 end is not reached by the read, which stops 3 residues before it; the germline J gene fills it in. This sequence joins TRBV7-2 and TRBJ2-1, with D tentatively TRBD2 (6 bases). The ends were cut back, 3 bases at V and 3 bases at J, with 12 bases in the middle. The CDR3 covers 15 residues. Germline values: CDR1 SGHTA, CDR2 FQGNSA. The covered CDR3 bases are TGTGCCAGCAGCTTTACGGGCGGGGACTACAATGAG. As protein: CASSFTGGDYNE. The entire CDR3 protein reads CASSFTGGDYNEQFF.

Concerning this clone itself: The read falls 3 residues short of the CDR3 end, and the missing part is taken from the germline J gene. The chain carries TRBV19 and TRBJ2-5; 8 nucleotides align to TRBD1. V was clipped by 8 bases and J by 2 bases; unmatched bases: 7. This CDR3 has 14 amino acids. CDR1 and CDR2 from the germline V gene are LNHDA and SQIVND (reference sequence). The CDR3 DNA, read in part, is TGTGCCAGTCGGGACAGGCGATTTCAAGAGACC. Translated, it gives CASRDRRFQET. The whole CDR3 protein reads CASRDRRFQETQYF.

Regarding this clone: The CDR3 end falls 3 residues outside the read, so it is completed with the germline J gene. This rearrangement joins TRBV2 to TRBJ2-6; 11 bases are a match to TRBD1. Germline loops: CDR1 SNHLY, CDR2 FYNNEI. With 8 bases clipped from V and 3 bases from J, the junction kept 9 bases outside the gene matches. The CDR3 runs to 17 residues. This chain's CDR3 is CASSGRDRGFGANVLTF. The CDR3 DNA, read in part, is TGTGCCAGCTCGGGGAGGGACAGGGGGTTTGGGGCCAACGTC.

Notes on this clone: Read data end 3 residues before the CDR3 end; the end is taken from the germline J gene. The rearrangement uses TRBV5-1 and TRBJ2-3, with a tentative D call TRBD1 (5 bases). CDR1 is SGHRS and CDR2 is YFSETQ in the germline V gene. V was cut by 1 base and J by 2 bases, with 8 bases left in between. This CDR3 is built from 14 residues. This CDR3 reads CASSLYRPTDTQYF. Partial CDR3 DNA: TGCGCCAGCAGCTTGTACAGGCCCACAGATACG.

Regarding this clone: The read stops 3 residues short of the end of the CDR3; the missing end is completed from the germline J gene. The chain has TRBV19 and TRBJ2-7, with TRBD2 identical over 14 bases. V shed 6 bases, J shed 0 bases, and the junction held 7 bases outside the gene matches. Germline V CDR1 and CDR2: LNHDA, SQIVND (reference sequence). The CDR3 has 17 residues. The CDR3: CASSGLAGGPLSYEQYF. The sequenced CDR3 bases are TGTGCCAGTAGCGGACTAGCGGGAGGCCCCCTCTCCTACGAG. The whole variable domain, filled in from reference TRBV19 and TRBJ2-7, reads DGGITQSPKYLFRKEGQNVTLSCEQNLNHDAMYWYRQDPGQGLRLIYYSQIVNDFQKGDIAEGYSVSREKKESFPLTVTSAQKNPTAFYLCASSGLAGGPLSYEQYFGPGTRLTVT.

The CDR3 here is CASSQDRPSTDRYTF. The CDR3 DNA, read in part, is TGTGCCAGCTCACAAGACAGGCCTAGCACAGATAGG. The chain has TRBV18 and TRBJ1-2; the D gene is possibly TRBD1 (6 bases). The read is 3 residues too short to cover the CDR3 end, so that end is filled in from the germline J gene. Germline loops: CDR1 KGHSH, CDR2 LQKENI. The CDR3 totals 15 residues.

Details on this clone: The CDR3 end lies 3 residues beyond the end of the read and is filled in from the germline J gene. V usage is TRBV5-5 and J usage is TRBJ2-7; 10 bases agree with TRBD1. The CDR3 is 15 residues long. The germline CDR1 and CDR2 sequences are SGHKS and YYEKEE (reference sequence). Unmatched junction bases numbered 7, after V lost 4 bases and J lost 3 bases. The CDR3 spells CASSVGQGRFYEQYF. The part of the CDR3 DNA that was read is TGTGCCAGCAGCGTGGGACAGGGGCGATTCTACGAG.

Turning to this clone: The read comes to an end 3 residues before the CDR3 does, leaving the germline J gene to fill in the end. The chain carries TRBV29-1 and TRBJ2-7; TRBD2 aligns across 12 bases. V was clipped by 4 bases and J by 3 bases; unmatched bases: 13. Germline loops: CDR1 SQVTM, CDR2 ANQGSEA. CDR3 length: 17 amino acids. The CDR3 sequence is CSVGAALTSGSSYEQYF. The CDR3 bases that were read are TGCAGCGTTGGGGCAGCCCTGACTAGCGGGAGTAGCTACGAG.

About this clone itself: The sequenced fragment ends 3 residues before the CDR3 boundary, so the rest is inferred from the germline J gene. The chain has TRBV11-2 and TRBJ2-2; D might be TRBD2 (6 bases). V shed 5 bases and J shed 4 bases, with 11 bases lying between them. This CDR3 has 14 residues. Germline values: CDR1 SGHAT, CDR2 FQNNGV. The CDR3 loop is CASSLLASTGELFF. Incomplete CDR3 DNA: TGTGCCAGCAGCCTTCTAGCGAGCACCGGGGAG.

CDR3: CASSPWTGDTGELFF. CDR3 DNA (partial): TGTGCCAGCTCACCTTGGACAGGGGACACCGGGGAG. The chain uses TRBV18 and TRBJ2-2, with 9 bases that match TRBD1. Sequencing ends 3 residues short of the CDR3 end; the germline J gene provides the rest. Germline CDR1 reads KGHSH; CDR2 reads LQKENI. The junction had 2 bases not matched to a gene; V was cut back by 3 bases and J by 3 bases. The CDR3 is 15 amino acids.

Points on this clone: Read coverage stops 3 residues before the CDR3 terminus; the germline J gene supplies the remainder. The chain uses TRBV7-3 and TRBJ2-1; no clear D. The CDR3 contains 14 residues. CDR1 and CDR2 (germline): SGHTA, FQGTGA. V dropped 5 bases and J dropped 7 bases, with 15 bases sitting between them. CDR3 bases read: TGTGCCAGCAGCCGAAGCGTGACGAGGAATGAG. Its protein product is CASSRSVTRNE. The full CDR3 protein is CASSRSVTRNEQFF.

In regard to this clone: With the read ending 3 residues before the CDR3 end, the germline J gene is used to fill in that end. The V and J genes are TRBV7-3 and TRBJ2-7; a weak D match, TRBD2 (5 bases). Germline lookup yields CDR1 SGHTA and CDR2 FQGTGA. Between the trimmed V and J ends, which lost 2 bases and 2 bases, there was a span of 13 bases. This CDR3 is built from 15 residues. CDR3 bases read: TGTGCCAGCAGCTTATATCCGGGGTACCCCTACGAG. Protein: CASSLYPGYPYE. The whole CDR3 protein reads CASSLYPGYPYEQYF.

About this clone itself: The CDR3 end falls 3 residues outside the read, so it is completed with the germline J gene. The chain links TRBV4-2 to TRBJ2-7, with 7 positions matching TRBD1. The CDR3 is 16 amino acids. J was trimmed by 3 bases and V by 1 base; bases with no gene match: 9. Germline V gene sequence: CDR1 LGHNA, CDR2 YNFKEQ. CDR3 residues: CASSQASKGAIYEQYF. The covered CDR3 bases are TGTGCCAGCAGCCAAGCCAGCAAGGGGGCAATCTACGAG.

A remark on this clone: The read is 3 residues too short to cover the CDR3 end, so that end is filled in from the germline J gene. The chain uses TRBV19 and TRBJ1-2, with 10 bases that match TRBD1. From germline, CDR1 is LNHDA and CDR2 SQIVND (reference sequence). V dropped 6 bases and J dropped 4; count of bases not matched to a gene: 11. This CDR3 is built from 16 residues. The sequenced CDR3 bases are TGTGCCAGTAGGACAGGGGGCGTCGGTCCCTCCTATGGC. It is translated as CASRTGGVGPSYG. The complete CDR3 protein is CASRTGGVGPSYGYTF.

Details on this clone: The read ends 3 residues shy of where the CDR3 ends; the end is completed using the germline J gene. This chain links TRBV12-5 with TRBJ1-1; TRBD1 aligns across 8 bases. The CDR3 totals 12 residues. CDR1 and CDR2 from the germline V gene are LGHNT and FRNRAP. The trim removed 3 bases at V and 7 bases at J, leaving 1 base unmatched. CDR3 sequence reads: CASGFGQGEAFF. The CDR3 DNA, read in part, is TGTGCTAGTGGTTTTGGACAGGGTGAA.

CDR3 in amino acids: CASSVSWQANTEAFF. The part of the CDR3 DNA that was read is TGTGCCAGCAGTGTATCTTGGCAGGCTAACACTGAA. The chain is built from TRBV2 and TRBJ1-1; D not resolved. The sequenced fragment ends 3 residues before the CDR3 boundary, so the rest is inferred from the germline J gene. The CDR3 consists of 15 residues. Germline CDR1 and CDR2: SNHLY and FYNNEI. Trimming shortened V by 4 bases and J by 2 bases, and 14 bases separated the two germline ends.

CDR3 in amino acids: CASRAEREKLFF. The CDR3 DNA, read in part, is TGTGCCAGCAGGGCAGAGCGGGAAAAG. The rearrangement joins TRBV2 to TRBJ2-2, with 7 bases aligning to TRBD2. The read ends 3 residues early relative to the CDR3; the germline J gene fills the gap. The germline V gene has CDR1 SNHLY and CDR2 FYNNEI. The CDR3 consists of 12 residues.

About this clone itself: The sequence runs out 3 residues before the end of the CDR3; the remainder is reconstructed from the germline J gene. The rearrangement links TRBV6-1 to TRBJ2-7; 8 nucleotides line up with TRBD2. There are 17 residues in the CDR3. With V trimmed by 2 bases and J by 2 bases, 11 bases remained unmatched. Per the germline V gene, CDR1 is MNHNS and CDR2 is SASEGT. CDR3 DNA, as far as it was read: TGTGCCAGCAGTGAACCATATGGGCGGGGGGCCCCCTACGAG. This translates into CASSEPYGRGAPYE. Given in full, the CDR3 is CASSEPYGRGAPYEQYF.

Here the CDR3 reads CASSLSGQTYEQYF. The sequenced part of the CDR3 DNA is TGTGCCAGCAGCTTATCCGGACAGACCTACGAG. The J gene is TRBJ2-7, the V gene TRBV7-9, with a weak D call TRBD1 (6 bases). With the read ending 3 residues before the CDR3 end, the germline J gene is used to fill in that end. The CDR3 sequence is 14 residues long. Germline loops: CDR1 SEHNR, CDR2 FQNEAQ (reference sequence). V was cut by 2 bases and J by 2 bases, with 10 bases left in between. Combining the CDR3 with reference TRBV7-9 and TRBJ2-7 gives the whole variable domain DTGVSQNPRHKITKRGQNVTFRCDPISEHNRLYWYRQTLGQGPEFLTYFQNEAQLEKSRLLSDRFSAERPKGSFSTLEIQRTEQGDSAMYLCASSLSGQTYEQYFGPGTRLTVT.

Concerning this clone: The read comes to an end 3 residues before the CDR3 does, leaving the germline J gene to fill in the end. V and J are TRBV2 and TRBJ1-1, with TRBD1 matching over 9 bases. The CDR3 runs to 15 residues. The ends lost 0 bases at V and 6 bases at J; junction bases unmatched: 5. Germline-derived CDR1 and CDR2 are SNHLY and FYNNEI. Partial CDR3 DNA: TGTGCCAGCAGTGAAGCACCGCGGACAGGGGCTGAA. This encodes CASSEAPRTGAE. The entire CDR3 is CASSEAPRTGAEAFF.

In terms of frequency, this clone is medium-sized. Sequencing ends 3 residues short of the CDR3 end; the germline J gene provides the rest. The J gene is TRBJ1-3, the V gene TRBV5-1; no reliable D call. CDR1 and CDR2 (germline): SGHRS, YFSETQ. The CDR3 sequence is 13 residues long. CDR3: CASSLVVGSTIYF. The CDR3 DNA, read in part, is TGCGCCAGCAGCTTGGTGGTAGGGTCGACC. Full variable domain (remainder filled in from reference TRBV5-1 and TRBJ1-3): KAGVTQTPRYLIKTRGQQVTLSCSPISGHRSVSWYQQTPGQGLQFLFEYFSETQRNKGNFPGRFSGRQFSNSRSEMNVSTLELGDSALYLCASSLVVGSTIYFGEGSWLTVV.

With respect to this clone: The read falls 3 residues short of the CDR3 end, and the missing part is taken from the germline J gene. This chain uses TRBV15 with TRBJ2-2; weak D call: TRBD1 (6 bases). This CDR3 is built from 15 residues. Germline V gene data show CDR1 as LNHNV and CDR2 as YYDKDF (reference sequence). The CDR3 bases that were read are TGTGCCACCAGTGACAGGAAGTCCGGGGCCAACGTG. It is translated as CATSDRKSGANV. The CDR3 as a whole reads CATSDRKSGANVLFF.

With respect to this clone: The read finishes 3 residues shy of the CDR3 end, and the germline J gene is used to complete it. The chain carries TRBV2 and TRBJ1-4; possible D gene TRBD1, 5 bases. V lost 5 bases, J lost 4 bases, and 11 bases lay in between. This CDR3 spans 14 amino acids. Germline CDR1 and CDR2: SNHLY and FYNNEI. The part of the CDR3 DNA that was read is TGTGCCAGCAGTACGGGGGGACTTAATGAAAAA. Translating gives CASSTGGLNEK. The full CDR3 protein is CASSTGGLNEKLFF.